Detailed here is one T cell receptor beta chain. The CDR3 loop spans 18 amino acids. In germline, CDR1 is SGDLS, CDR2 YYNGEE. The V and J ends lost 4 bases and 4 bases, in that order; junction bases with no gene match: 9. This record belongs to a study of blood T cell repertoires in COVID-19. For the study at large: Collection of acute and convalescent COVID-19 samples took place in the United States, Italy and Spain. T cells, B-cell-depleted T cells, or PBMCs provided the cDNA or gDNA that served as material.

Source study methods: Nucleated cell counts were estimated from reference gene primer amplification. Clones were read by immunoSEQ multiplex PCR, and TCRdb kept only the in-frame ones, dropping some. D and trimming come from the DNA, and the V and J calls and clone size come from that table. The sample contains about 120,000 clones, under 80% of which appear only once. The specimen sequenced was peripheral blood. The TCR originated in a man aged 65 to 79 with acute or convalescent COVID-19. V is TRBV9 and J is TRBJ2-2; 14 bases are shared with TRBD2. As DNA, the CDR3 is TGTGCCAGCAGCCCCCGACTAGCGGGGGGGCGGGTCACCGGGGAGCTGTTTTTT. Translating gives CASSPRLAGGRVTGELFF.